The 29 T cell receptor beta chains below all came from one sample that was sequenced in a study of cytomegalovirus exposure and HLA in healthy donors. The PCR employed 60 Vbeta primers together with 13 Jbeta primers. Produced via immunoSEQ multiplex PCR; TCRdb's table is partial and in-frame only. This sample has 90,000 to 100,000 clones, with approximately 83% found just once. Input material: PBMCs. All receptors come from a man in his forties or fifties in good health and CMV-seronegative.

The chain links TRBV7-9 to TRBJ2-7; 11 positions match TRBD1. Looked up from germline, CDR1 is SEHNR and CDR2 is FQNEAQ (reference sequence). J gave up 2 bases and V 4 bases, and 13 bases lay outside the gene matches. The CDR3 covers 18 residues. The CDR3 loop is CASSSTDRGLLATYEQYF. CDR3 DNA sequence: TGTGCCAGCAGCTCCACGGACAGGGGGCTGCTAGCGACCTACGAGCAGTACTTC.

This chain connects TRBV29-1 to TRBJ1-2; D may be TRBD1 (5 bases). V lost 7 bases, J lost 5 bases, and 11 bases lay in between. Germline assignment: CDR1 SQVTM and CDR2 ANQGSEA. This CDR3 contains 11 residues. CDR3 residues: CSAGGTYGYTF. In DNA form, the CDR3 reads TGCAGCGCCGGGGGGACTTATGGCTACACCTTC.

The chain employs TRBV7-3 and TRBJ2-7, with a tentative D call TRBD1 (5 bases). Germline assignment: CDR1 SGHTA and CDR2 FQGTGA. The CDR3 spans 14 residues. The ends were cut back, 1 base at V and 2 bases at J, with 9 bases in the middle. The CDR3 protein is CASSLSKGPYEQYF. CDR3 DNA sequence: TGTGCCAGCAGCTTAAGCAAGGGGCCCTACGAGCAGTACTTC.

V usage is TRBV5-6 and J usage is TRBJ2-1; 10 positions match TRBD2. The V gene end was trimmed by 3 bases and the J gene end by 8 bases; junction bases not matched to a gene: 11. Per germline, CDR1 SGHDT and CDR2 YYEEEE. The CDR3 sequence is 16 residues long. The CDR3 region has the DNA TGTGCCAGCAGCTCCCGAGGGCTAGCGGGAGTGGATGAGCAGTTCTTC. Protein sequence: CASSSRGLAGVDEQFF.

The J gene is TRBJ2-7, the V gene TRBV10-3; TRBD2 agrees at 10 bases. V gave up 10 bases and J gave up 4 bases; unmatched junction bases: 10. The CDR3 runs to 14 residues. CDR1 ENHRY and CDR2 SYGVKD come from the germline V gene. The CDR3 coding sequence is TGTGCCACGGTAGCGGGGGGAGGGGGGTACGAGCAGTACTTC. Amino acids: CATVAGGGGYEQYF.

This chain links TRBV7-8 with TRBJ1-3; TRBD1 agrees at 7 bases. The CDR3 spans 16 residues. Germline lookup yields CDR1 SGHVS and CDR2 FQNEAQ. The junction had 10 bases not matched to a gene; V was cut back by 4 bases and J by 4 bases. The chain's CDR3 is CASSSTQGVLGNTIYF. CDR3 DNA sequence: TGTGCCAGCAGCTCCACTCAGGGGGTCCTGGGAAACACCATATATTTT.

The chain uses TRBV28 and TRBJ2-1; D is unresolved. The germline CDR1 and CDR2 sequences are MDHEN and SYDVKM. There are 10 residues in the CDR3. V shed 11 bases and J shed 4 bases, with 6 bases lying between them. CDR3 DNA sequence: TGTGCCGTCGGGTACAATGAGCAGTTCTTC. Residues: CAVGYNEQFF.

This chain joins TRBV28 and TRBJ2-7, with D unclear. The CDR3 covers 11 residues. Germline V CDR1 and CDR2: MDHEN, SYDVKM. V dropped 6 bases and J dropped 5 bases, with 8 bases sitting between them. As DNA, the CDR3 is TGTGCCAGCAGGTTTATAGACGAGCAGTACTTC. It codes for CASRFIDEQYF.

This clone turned up a few times. The chain uses TRBV6-1 and TRBJ1-1, with D hard to call. V lost 6 bases, J lost 3 bases, and 11 bases lay in between. The CDR3 loop spans 13 amino acids. Germline values: CDR1 MNHNS, CDR2 SASEGT. Here the CDR3 reads CASREGRDTEAFF. The CDR3 DNA follows: TGTGCCAGCAGAGAGGGAAGGGACACTGAAGCTTTCTTT.

The CDR3 region is CASSEPGLAGGRDEQFF. CDR3 nucleotide sequence: TGTGCCAGCAGCGAACCCGGACTAGCGGGAGGTAGGGATGAGCAGTTCTTC. The chain couples TRBV7-3 to TRBJ2-1; TRBD2 aligns across 14 bases. The V gene end was trimmed by 5 bases and the J gene end by 8 bases; junction bases not matched to a gene: 11. This CDR3 contains 17 residues. Germline loops: CDR1 SGHTA, CDR2 FQGTGA.

This clone was seen only a few times. This chain connects TRBV9 to TRBJ2-3, with TRBD2 as a possible D gene (6 bases). This CDR3 has 16 residues. CDR1 and CDR2 (germline): SGDLS, YYNGEE. V lost 7 bases and J lost 5, with 23 bases in between. The CDR3 DNA reads TGTGCCAGCTCCCCAATGAGGGCAGGAGGGAAAGATACGCAGTATTTT. Translated: CASSPMRAGGKDTQYF.

The chain links TRBV19 to TRBJ2-2, with D possibly matching TRBD1 (5 bases). CDR3 size: 17 residues. The germline V gene has CDR1 LNHDA and CDR2 SQIVND (reference sequence). The germline V and J ends were trimmed by 5 bases and 3 bases, with 19 bases remaining between them. The CDR3: CASSPNGPTEYTGELFF. DNA of the CDR3: TGTGCCAGTAGTCCAAATGGCCCGACAGAGTACACCGGGGAGCTGTTTTTT.

About this clone itself: This specimen includes other DNA sequences encoding the same CDR3. J is TRBJ2-7 and V is TRBV30; the D gene is possibly TRBD1 (5 bases). Trimming took off 5 bases at V and 4 bases at J, with 21 bases between the two ends. Germline V gene sequence: CDR1 GTSNPN, CDR2 SVGIG (reference sequence). This CDR3 has 15 amino acids. The CDR3 nucleotides read TGTGCCTGGGCCCCGACCAACAGGTATGGGTACGAGCAGTACTTC. Translating it yields CAWAPTNRYGYEQYF.

The chain is built from TRBV7-9 and TRBJ1-4, with 8 bases lining up with TRBD1. CDR1 is SEHNR and CDR2 is FQNEAQ in the germline V gene (reference sequence). The CDR3 covers 19 residues. Losses at the gene ends were 3 bases for V and 0 bases for J; bases not matched to a gene: 12. DNA of the CDR3: TGTGCCAGCAGCTTGGTCCGACAGGGGCCGGCTGCAACTAATGAAAAACTGTTTTTT. Its translation: CASSLVRQGPAATNEKLFF.

This sequence joins TRBV29-1 and TRBJ2-6; D ambiguous. Trimming shortened V by 3 bases and J by 2 bases, and 8 bases separated the two germline ends. The CDR3 extends over 14 amino acids. Looked up from germline, CDR1 is SQVTM and CDR2 is ANQGSEA. CDR3 amino acids: CSVDPGPGANVLTF. CDR3 nucleotide sequence: TGCAGCGTTGACCCTGGGCCTGGGGCCAACGTCCTGACTTTC.

The V and J genes are TRBV11-2 and TRBJ2-7; weak D call: TRBD1 (6 bases). The V gene's germline CDR1 is SGHAT and CDR2 FQNNGV. The CDR3 has 12 amino acids. With 4 bases removed from V and 3 bases from J, the gap between germline ends came to 7 bases. CDR3: CASSSGVYEQYF. CDR3 bases: TGTGCCAGCAGCTCAGGGGTCTACGAGCAGTACTTC.

V usage is TRBV7-2 and J usage is TRBJ2-7, with 7 positions matching TRBD2. The V gene end was trimmed by 6 bases and the J gene end by 4 bases; junction bases not matched to a gene: 3. Germline-derived CDR1 and CDR2 are SGHTA and FQGNSA. This CDR3 has 12 residues. The CDR3 sequence: CASSISGYEQYF. CDR3 DNA: TGTGCCAGCAGTATTAGCGGGTACGAGCAGTACTTC.

V usage is TRBV7-2 and J usage is TRBJ1-1; a possible D gene is TRBD1 (6 bases). V dropped 4 bases and J dropped 8 bases, with 11 bases sitting between them. CDR3 length: 12 amino acids. Germline CDR1 reads SGHTA; CDR2 reads FQGNSA. The CDR3 loop reads CASSYRAAEAFF. The CDR3 coding sequence is TGTGCCAGCAGCTACAGGGCGGCCGAAGCTTTCTTT.

The CDR3 here is CASSPGTADQETQYF. The CDR3 nucleotides read TGTGCCAGCAGTCCCGGGACAGCGGACCAAGAGACCCAGTACTTC. V and J are TRBV27 and TRBJ2-5; 7 nucleotides agree with TRBD1. CDR1 is MNHEY, CDR2 SMNVEV, per germline (reference sequence). This CDR3 has 15 amino acids. Trimming cost V 5 bases and J 0 bases; bases outside gene matches: 6.

J is TRBJ2-2 and V is TRBV7-3; no clear D gene. V was cut by 5 bases and J by 1 base, with 11 bases left in between. This CDR3 spans 15 amino acids. Per germline, CDR1 SGHTA and CDR2 FQGTGA. The CDR3 bases are TGTGCCAGCAGCCCCACCGGCGGGAACACCGGGGAGCTGTTTTTT. Translation gives CASSPTGGNTGELFF.

This chain joins TRBV4-3 and TRBJ1-2, with 11 nucleotides matching TRBD1. This CDR3 contains 18 residues. CDR1 LGHNA and CDR2 YSLEER come from the germline V gene. The V and J ends lost 1 base and 4 bases, in that order; junction bases with no gene match: 11. Here the CDR3 reads CASSQVGGQGARGYGYTF. The CDR3 DNA reads as TGCGCCAGCAGCCAAGTAGGAGGACAGGGGGCGCGGGGCTATGGCTACACCTTC.

The rearrangement uses TRBV5-1 and TRBJ2-5, with 10 nucleotides matching TRBD2. The CDR3 runs to 14 residues. V gave up 4 bases and J gave up 3 bases; unmatched junction bases: 3. Germline V gives CDR1 SGHRS, CDR2 YFSETQ. CDR3 nucleotide sequence: TGCGCCAGCAGCGATACTAGCGGGGAAGAGACCCAGTACTTC. It codes for CASSDTSGEETQYF.

The chain has TRBV27 and TRBJ2-7, with D unresolved. This CDR3 has 16 amino acids. Germline-derived CDR1 and CDR2 are MNHEY and SMNVEV (reference sequence). V was pared by 0 bases and J by 3 bases, with 15 bases between. The CDR3 DNA sequence: TGTGCCAGCAGTTTATCACCTGGTGGCTCCAACTACGAGCAGTACTTC. It is translated as CASSLSPGGSNYEQYF.

The J gene is TRBJ2-2, the V gene TRBV9, with 13 bases identical to TRBD2. The germline V gene encodes CDR1 SGDLS and CDR2 YYNGEE. The J segment lost 4 bases and the V segment lost 4 bases, leaving 4 bases of the junction unmatched. This CDR3 is built from 16 residues. As DNA, the CDR3 is TGTGCCAGCAGCCCCGGACTAGCGGGAGTCACCGGGGAGCTGTTTTTT. Protein sequence: CASSPGLAGVTGELFF.

This chain connects TRBV27 to TRBJ2-7; D is perhaps TRBD2 (6 bases). The V gene lost 3 bases and the J gene lost 3 bases, with 12 bases spanning the gap. CDR1 and CDR2 from the germline V gene are MNHEY and SMNVEV (reference sequence). The CDR3 contains 14 residues. The CDR3 nucleotides read TGTGCCAGCAGTTTGGGTCTGGGGGGCTACGAGCAGTACTTC. Translated: CASSLGLGGYEQYF.

This clone was seen only a few times. The rearrangement uses TRBV5-1 and TRBJ2-3; 7 bases align to TRBD2. Germline CDR1 SGHRS, CDR2 YFSETQ. This CDR3 spans 13 amino acids. J gave up 2 bases and V 7 bases, and 4 bases lay outside the gene matches. The CDR3 region is CASSSGDTDTQYF. As DNA, the CDR3 is TGCGCCAGCTCTAGCGGAGACACAGATACGCAGTATTTT.

The rearrangement joins TRBV27 to TRBJ1-5, with D maybe TRBD1 (6 bases). The CDR3 has 17 amino acids. Germline CDR1 and CDR2: MNHEY and SMNVEV (reference sequence). The V and J ends lost 5 bases and 0 bases respectively, with 17 bases between them. The CDR3 is CASSPRGGDLSNQPQHF. The CDR3 bases are TGTGCCAGCAGTCCACGAGGGGGGGACCTTAGCAATCAGCCCCAGCATTTT.

The rearrangement uses TRBV7-9 and TRBJ1-1, with D unclear. The CDR3 totals 13 residues. Trimming left V 5 bases short and J 3 bases short, with 10 bases between. Germline values: CDR1 SEHNR, CDR2 FQNEAQ (reference sequence). CDR3 in amino acids: CASSKQMDTEAFF. DNA for the CDR3: TGTGCCAGCAGCAAACAGATGGACACTGAAGCTTTCTTT.

V is TRBV19 and J is TRBJ2-5; TRBD1 agrees at 7 bases. CDR1 and CDR2 (germline): LNHDA, SQIVND (reference sequence). The CDR3 runs 15 residues. J gave up 5 bases and V 6 bases, and 12 bases lay outside the gene matches. CDR3 bases: TGTGCCAGTAGCGTGAGGGGGCGGGTGGTGGAGACCCAGTACTTC. It is translated as CASSVRGRVVETQYF.